This TCR beta chain derives from a study of blood T cell repertoires in COVID-19. Only in-frame clones appear in the TCRdb table, and some are missing; sequencing was by immunoSEQ multiplex PCR. The sample records under 55,000 clones, approximately 85% being singletons. V lost 6 bases and J lost 1; bases outside the gene matches: 8. Germline CDR1 MNHEY, CDR2 SMNVEV (reference sequence). The CDR3 loop spans 15 amino acids. The sequencing sample was made of peripheral blood. The clonotype was recovered from a human donor in a cohort sampled during active COVID-19. The gene calls are TRBV27 and TRBJ2-7; 8 bases fit TRBD1. The CDR3 nucleotides are TGTGCCAGCAGATATGGAGGACAGGGTTCCTACGAGCAGTACTTC. This sequence encodes CASRYGGQGSYEQYF.